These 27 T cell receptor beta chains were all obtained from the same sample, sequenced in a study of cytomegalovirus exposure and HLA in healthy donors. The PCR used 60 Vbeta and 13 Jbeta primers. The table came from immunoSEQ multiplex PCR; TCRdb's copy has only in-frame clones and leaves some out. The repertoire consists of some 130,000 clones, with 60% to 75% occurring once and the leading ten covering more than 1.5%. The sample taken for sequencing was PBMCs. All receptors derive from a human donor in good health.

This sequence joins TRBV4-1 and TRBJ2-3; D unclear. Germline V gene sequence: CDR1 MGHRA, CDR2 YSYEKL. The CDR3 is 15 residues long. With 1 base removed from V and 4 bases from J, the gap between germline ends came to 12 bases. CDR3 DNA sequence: TGCGCCAGCAGCCAAGTCCGCGGTGGGTCAGATACGCAGTATTTT. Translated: CASSQVRGGSDTQYF.

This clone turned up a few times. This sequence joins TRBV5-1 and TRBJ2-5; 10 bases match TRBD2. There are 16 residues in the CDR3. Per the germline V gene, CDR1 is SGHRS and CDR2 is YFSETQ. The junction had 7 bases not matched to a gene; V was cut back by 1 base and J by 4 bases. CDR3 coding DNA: TGCGCCAGCAGCTTGACGCTAGCGGGAGACCGAGAGACCCAGTACTTC. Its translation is CASSLTLAGDRETQYF.

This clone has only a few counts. CDR3 sequence reads: CSVWTGFMNTEAFF. The CDR3 DNA is TGCAGCGTGTGGACAGGGTTTATGAACACTGAAGCTTTCTTT. The V and J genes are TRBV29-1 and TRBJ1-1; 8 bases agree with TRBD1. V dropped 6 bases and J dropped 0; count of bases not matched to a gene: 6. Per the germline V gene, CDR1 is SQVTM and CDR2 is ANQGSEA. This CDR3 contains 14 residues.

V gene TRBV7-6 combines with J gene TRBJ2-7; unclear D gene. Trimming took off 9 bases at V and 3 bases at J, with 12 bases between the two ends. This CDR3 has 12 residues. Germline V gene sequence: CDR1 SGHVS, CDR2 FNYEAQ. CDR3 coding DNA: TGTGCCAGGAGGATAGGCGGCTACGAGCAGTACTTC. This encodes CARRIGGYEQYF.

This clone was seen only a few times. The CDR3 DNA reads TGTGCCAGCAGCGTCGGTCCCACAGATACGCAGTATTTT. Translated: CASSVGPTDTQYF. The chain couples TRBV9 to TRBJ2-3, with D unclear. Trimming removed 2 bases from V and 2 bases from J, with 6 bases in between. Looked up from germline, CDR1 is SGDLS and CDR2 is YYNGEE. The CDR3 contains 13 residues.

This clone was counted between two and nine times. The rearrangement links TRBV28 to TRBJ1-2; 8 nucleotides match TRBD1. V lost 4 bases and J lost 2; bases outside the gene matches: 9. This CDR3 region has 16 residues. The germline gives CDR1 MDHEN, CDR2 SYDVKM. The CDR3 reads CASSSGQGGINYGYTF. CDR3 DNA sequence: TGTGCCAGCAGTTCCGGACAGGGAGGAATCAACTATGGCTACACCTTC.

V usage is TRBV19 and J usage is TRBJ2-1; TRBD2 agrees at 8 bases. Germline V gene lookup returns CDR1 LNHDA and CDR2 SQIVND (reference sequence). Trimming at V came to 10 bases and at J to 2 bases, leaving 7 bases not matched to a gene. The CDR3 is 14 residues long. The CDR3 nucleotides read TGTGCCAACATACGGGAGGGCCCCTACAATGAGCAGTTCTTC. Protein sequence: CANIREGPYNEQFF. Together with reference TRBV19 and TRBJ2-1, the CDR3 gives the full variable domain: DGGITQSPKYLFRKEGQNVTLSCEQNLNHDAMYWYRQDPGQGLRLIYYSQIVNDFQKGDIAEGYSVSREKKESFPLTVTSAQKNPTAFYLCANIREGPYNEQFFGPGTRLTVL.

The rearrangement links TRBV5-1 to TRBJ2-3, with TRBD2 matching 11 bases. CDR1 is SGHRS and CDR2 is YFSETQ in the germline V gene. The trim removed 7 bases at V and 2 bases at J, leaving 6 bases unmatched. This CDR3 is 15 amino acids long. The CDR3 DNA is TGCGCCAGCGTTGAGGGACTAGCGGTCACAGATACGCAGTATTTT. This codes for CASVEGLAVTDTQYF.

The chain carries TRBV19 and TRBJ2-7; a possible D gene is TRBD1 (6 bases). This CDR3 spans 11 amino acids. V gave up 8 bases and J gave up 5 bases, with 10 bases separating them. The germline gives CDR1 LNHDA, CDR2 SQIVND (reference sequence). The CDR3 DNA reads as TGTGCCAGTGGTAGACAGGACGAGCAGTACTTC. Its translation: CASGRQDEQYF.

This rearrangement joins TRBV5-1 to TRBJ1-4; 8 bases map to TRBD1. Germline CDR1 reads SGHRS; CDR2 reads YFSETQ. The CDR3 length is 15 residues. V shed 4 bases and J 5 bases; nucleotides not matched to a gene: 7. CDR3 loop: CASSTGTGGNEKLFF. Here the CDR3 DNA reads TGCGCCAGCAGCACCGGGACAGGCGGAAATGAAAAACTGTTTTTT.

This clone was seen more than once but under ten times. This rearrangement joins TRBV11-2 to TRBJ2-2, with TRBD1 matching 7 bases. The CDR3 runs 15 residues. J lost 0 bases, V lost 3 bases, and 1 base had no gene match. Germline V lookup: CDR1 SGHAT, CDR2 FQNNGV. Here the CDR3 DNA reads TGTGCCAGCAGCTTGACAGGGTCGAACACCGGGGAGCTGTTTTTT. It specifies CASSLTGSNTGELFF.

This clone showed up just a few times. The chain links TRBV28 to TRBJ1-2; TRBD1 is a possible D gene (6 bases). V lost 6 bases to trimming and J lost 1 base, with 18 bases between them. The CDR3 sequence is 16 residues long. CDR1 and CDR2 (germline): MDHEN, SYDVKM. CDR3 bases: TGTGCCAGCAGCCTGGGGGGGGCATCTCGTAACTATGGCTACACCTTC. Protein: CASSLGGASRNYGYTF.

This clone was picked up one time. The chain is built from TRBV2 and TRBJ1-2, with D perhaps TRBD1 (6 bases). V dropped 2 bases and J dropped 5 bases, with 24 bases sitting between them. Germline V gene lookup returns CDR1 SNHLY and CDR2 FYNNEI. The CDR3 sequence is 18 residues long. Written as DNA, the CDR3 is TGTGCCAGCAGTGAACTTTTTGCCGGGGGGCAGGGAAGATATGGCTACACCTTC. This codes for CASSELFAGGQGRYGYTF.

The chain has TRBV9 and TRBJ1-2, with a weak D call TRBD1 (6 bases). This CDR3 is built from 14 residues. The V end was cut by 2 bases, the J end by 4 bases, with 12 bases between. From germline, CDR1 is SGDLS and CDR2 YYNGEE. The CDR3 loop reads CASSVDSLGYGYTF. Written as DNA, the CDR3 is TGTGCCAGCAGCGTGGACAGTTTAGGCTATGGCTACACCTTC.

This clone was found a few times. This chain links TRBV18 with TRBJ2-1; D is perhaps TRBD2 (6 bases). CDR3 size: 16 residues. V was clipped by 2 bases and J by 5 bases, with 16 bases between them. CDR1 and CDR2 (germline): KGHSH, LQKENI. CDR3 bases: TGTGCCAGCTCACCAAGTTTCCAGCGGGCCGACAATGAGCAGTTCTTC. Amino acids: CASSPSFQRADNEQFF.

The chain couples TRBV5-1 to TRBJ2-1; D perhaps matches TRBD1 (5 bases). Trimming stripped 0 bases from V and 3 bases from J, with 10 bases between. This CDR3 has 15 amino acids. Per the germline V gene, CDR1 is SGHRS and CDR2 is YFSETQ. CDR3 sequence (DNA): TGCGCCAGCAGCTTGGTCCAGGGATACTACAATGAGCAGTTCTTC. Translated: CASSLVQGYYNEQFF.

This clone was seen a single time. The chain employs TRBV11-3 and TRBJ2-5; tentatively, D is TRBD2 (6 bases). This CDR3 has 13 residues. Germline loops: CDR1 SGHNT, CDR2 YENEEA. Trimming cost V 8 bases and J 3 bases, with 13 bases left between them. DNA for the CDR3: TGTGCCAGCGGCAGGGAGGATGAAGAGACCCAGTACTTC. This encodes CASGREDEETQYF.

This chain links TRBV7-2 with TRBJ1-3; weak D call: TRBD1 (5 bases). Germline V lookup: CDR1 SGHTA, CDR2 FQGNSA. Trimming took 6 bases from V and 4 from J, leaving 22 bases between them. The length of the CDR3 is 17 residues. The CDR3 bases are TGTGCCAGCAGGCCCCCGGGCAGGGCCCTGTTCGGAAACACCATATATTTT. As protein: CASRPPGRALFGNTIYF.

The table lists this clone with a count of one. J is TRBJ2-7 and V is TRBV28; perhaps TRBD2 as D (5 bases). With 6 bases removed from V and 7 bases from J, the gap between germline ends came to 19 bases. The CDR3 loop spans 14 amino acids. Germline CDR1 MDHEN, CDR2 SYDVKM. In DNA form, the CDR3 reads TGTGCCAGCAGCCTACCGAGTGGTCCGGGGGAGCAGTACTTC. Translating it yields CASSLPSGPGEQYF.

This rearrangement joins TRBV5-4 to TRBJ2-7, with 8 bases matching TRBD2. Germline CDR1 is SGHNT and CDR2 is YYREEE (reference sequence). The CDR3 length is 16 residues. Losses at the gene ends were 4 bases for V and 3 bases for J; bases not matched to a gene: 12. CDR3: CASSAGAAREVYEQYF. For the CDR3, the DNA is TGTGCCAGCAGCGCAGGGGCGGCGCGGGAGGTCTACGAGCAGTACTTC.

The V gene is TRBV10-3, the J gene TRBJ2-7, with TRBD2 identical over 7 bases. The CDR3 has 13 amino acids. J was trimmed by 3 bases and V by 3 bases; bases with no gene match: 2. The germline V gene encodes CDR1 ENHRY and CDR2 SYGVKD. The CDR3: CAISETSDYEQYF. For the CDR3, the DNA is TGTGCCATCAGTGAAACTAGCGACTACGAGCAGTACTTC.

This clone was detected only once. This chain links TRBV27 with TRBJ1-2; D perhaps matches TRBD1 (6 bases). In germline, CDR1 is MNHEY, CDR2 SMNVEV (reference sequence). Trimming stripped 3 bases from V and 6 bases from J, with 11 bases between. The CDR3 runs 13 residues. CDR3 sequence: CASSFQGSNGYTF. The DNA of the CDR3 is TGTGCCAGCAGTTTTCAGGGGTCTAATGGCTACACCTTC.

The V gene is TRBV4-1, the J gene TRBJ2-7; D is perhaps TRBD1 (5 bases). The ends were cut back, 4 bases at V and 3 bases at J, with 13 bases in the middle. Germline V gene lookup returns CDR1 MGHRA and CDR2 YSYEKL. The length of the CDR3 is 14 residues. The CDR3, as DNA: TGCGCCAGCAGCCCCCGACAGAGCTACTACGAGCAGTACTTC. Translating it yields CASSPRQSYYEQYF.

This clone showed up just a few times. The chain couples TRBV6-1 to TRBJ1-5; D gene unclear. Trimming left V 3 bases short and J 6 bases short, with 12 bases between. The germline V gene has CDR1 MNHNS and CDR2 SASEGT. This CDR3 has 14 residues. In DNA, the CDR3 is TGTGCCAGCAGTGAGTACGAGGGTACTCAGCCCCAGCATTTT. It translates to CASSEYEGTQPQHF.

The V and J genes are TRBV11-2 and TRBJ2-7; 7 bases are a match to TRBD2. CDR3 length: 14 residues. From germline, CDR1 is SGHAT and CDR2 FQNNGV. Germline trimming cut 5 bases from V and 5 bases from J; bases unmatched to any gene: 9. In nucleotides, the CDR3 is TGTGCCAGCAGCGAAGGGGAGGGCCGCGACGAGCAGTACTTC. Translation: CASSEGEGRDEQYF.

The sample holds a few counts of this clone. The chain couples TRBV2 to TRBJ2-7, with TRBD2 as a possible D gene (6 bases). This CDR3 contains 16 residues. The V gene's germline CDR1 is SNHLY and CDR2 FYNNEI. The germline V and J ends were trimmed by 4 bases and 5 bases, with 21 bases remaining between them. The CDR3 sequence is CASSVFGGLRAHEQYF. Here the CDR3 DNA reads TGTGCCAGCAGTGTATTTGGGGGACTGCGAGCTCACGAGCAGTACTTC.

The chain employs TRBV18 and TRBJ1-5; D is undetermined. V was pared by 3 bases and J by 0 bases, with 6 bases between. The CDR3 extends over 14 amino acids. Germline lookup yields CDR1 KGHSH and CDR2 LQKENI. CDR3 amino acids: CASSPTDSNQPQHF. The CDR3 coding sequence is TGTGCCAGCTCACCTACAGATAGCAATCAGCCCCAGCATTTT.